The 13 T cell receptor beta chains in this list originate from one sample, sequenced in a study of CXCR3-negative and CXCR3-positive naive CD8 T cells. Overall study results and limits: Naive CXCR3-positive cells had TRB CDR3s more hydrophobic than those of CXCR3-negative naive cells.

No antigen is known for these receptors. TRB cDNA was prepared as libraries by UMI-labeled 5' RACE. TCRdb re-called the 5' RACE reads and shows each CDR3 protein once, DNA omitted. Its listing shows about 6,400 distinct CDR3 sequences. The sample was naive CXCR3+ CD8+ T cells from blood. Subset: CD45RO-CCR7+CD27+CD95- naive CD8+ T cells expressing CXCR3 (TNR3+). The receptors derive from a human donor in good health. Some clones in this sample may be carry-over from other donors' samples.

This clonotype is classed as medium-sized by frequency. The V call is TRBV20-1, the J call TRBJ2-3; TCRdb lists TRBD1, though no DNA is available to test this call. CDR3 length: 15 amino acids. Germline lookup yields CDR1 DFQATT and CDR2 SNEGSKA (reference sequence). CDR3 region: CSAINPDRAGDTQYF.

This clonotype counts as medium-sized by frequency. The V call is TRBV28, the J call TRBJ2-1; absent DNA, TCRdb's TRBD2 call cannot be checked. This CDR3 is 15 amino acids long. The germline CDR1 and CDR2 sequences are MDHEN and SYDVKM. The CDR3 loop reads CASSYGTSGSGEQFF. The full variable domain, its missing parts supplied by reference TRBV28 and TRBJ2-1, is DVKVTQSSRYLVKRTGEKVFLECVQDMDHENMFWYRQDPGLGLRLIYFSYDVKMKEKGDIPEGYSVSREKKERFSLILESASTNQTSMYLCASSYGTSGSGEQFFGPGTRLTVL.

The V gene is TRBV21-1, the J gene TRBJ2-2; TCRdb lists TRBD1, though no DNA is available to test this call. TRBV21-1 is a pseudogene segment. The CDR3 is 16 residues long. The CDR3 here is CASSNRDRENTGELFF.

According to its frequency, this clonotype is medium-sized. V gene TRBV10-3 combines with J gene TRBJ2-1. Germline values: CDR1 ENHRY, CDR2 SYGVKD. The CDR3 runs to 13 residues. CDR3 residues: CAMGDVDYNEQFF.

This clonotype is called medium-sized based on its frequency. The chain is built from TRBV11-1 and TRBJ2-1; as DNA is missing, the TRBD2 call by TCRdb cannot be tested. There are 16 residues in the CDR3. Per the germline V gene, CDR1 is SGHAT and CDR2 is FQDESV (reference sequence). The CDR3 here is CASSLAFPSGHNEQFF.

This clonotype shows up as medium-sized (0.01 to 0.1%) by frequency. V and J are TRBV29-1 and TRBJ2-5; the TCRdb D gene call, TRBD1, has no DNA to confirm it. CDR1 is SQVTM, CDR2 ANQGSEA, per germline. The CDR3 runs to 12 residues. The CDR3 spells CSVEQTGKTQYF. The full variable domain, completed using reference TRBV29-1 and TRBJ2-5, is SAVISQKPSRDICQRGTSLTIQCQVDSQVTMMFWYRQQPGQSLTLIATANQGSEATYESGFVIDKFPISRPNLTFSTLTVSNMSPEDSSIYLCSVEQTGKTQYFGPGTRLLVL.

The chain employs TRBV29-1 and TRBJ1-1; TCRdb designates TRBD1, a call that cannot be tested without DNA. Germline V gene sequence: CDR1 SQVTM, CDR2 ANQGSEA. The CDR3 is made up of 12 amino acids. The CDR3 reads CSVAPGGTEAFF.

Its frequency marks this clonotype as medium-sized. The gene calls are TRBV30 and TRBJ2-3; as DNA is missing, the TRBD2 call by TCRdb cannot be tested. In germline, CDR1 is GTSNPN, CDR2 SVGIG (reference sequence). The CDR3 totals 15 residues. The CDR3 region is CAWRITAGGTDTQYF.

The CDR3 loop reads CASSPSGRGYDSPLHF. This rearrangement joins TRBV9 to TRBJ1-6. The length of the CDR3 is 16 residues. Looked up from germline, CDR1 is SGDLS and CDR2 is YYNGEE.

The chain uses TRBV7-9 and TRBJ2-5; TCRdb names TRBD2, which stays unverified in the absence of DNA. The length of the CDR3 is 13 residues. Germline V lookup: CDR1 SEHNR, CDR2 FQNEAQ (reference sequence). CDR3 protein: CASREGLVETQYF. The full variable domain, rest sourced from reference TRBV7-9 and TRBJ2-5, is DTGVSQNPRHKITKRGQNVTFRCDPISEHNRLYWYRQTLGQGPEFLTYFQNEAQLEKSRLLSDRFSAERPKGSFSTLEIQRTEQGDSAMYLCASREGLVETQYFGPGTRLLVL.

The chain joins TRBV12-3 or TRBV12-4 to TRBJ2-1; checking the TCRdb D call of TRBD2 is not possible without DNA. This CDR3 has 15 amino acids. The CDR3 loop is CATSLGTSGNTEQFF.

This clonotype is labeled medium-sized based on frequency. V gene TRBV28 combines with J gene TRBJ2-7. Germline loops: CDR1 MDHEN, CDR2 SYDVKM. The CDR3 sequence is 13 residues long. The CDR3 sequence is CASSLVRKYEQYF.

The chain is built from TRBV9 and TRBJ1-1; as DNA is missing, the TRBD1 call by TCRdb cannot be tested. From germline, CDR1 is SGDLS and CDR2 YYNGEE. The length of the CDR3 is 15 residues. Here the CDR3 reads CASSVGGTKNTEAFF.